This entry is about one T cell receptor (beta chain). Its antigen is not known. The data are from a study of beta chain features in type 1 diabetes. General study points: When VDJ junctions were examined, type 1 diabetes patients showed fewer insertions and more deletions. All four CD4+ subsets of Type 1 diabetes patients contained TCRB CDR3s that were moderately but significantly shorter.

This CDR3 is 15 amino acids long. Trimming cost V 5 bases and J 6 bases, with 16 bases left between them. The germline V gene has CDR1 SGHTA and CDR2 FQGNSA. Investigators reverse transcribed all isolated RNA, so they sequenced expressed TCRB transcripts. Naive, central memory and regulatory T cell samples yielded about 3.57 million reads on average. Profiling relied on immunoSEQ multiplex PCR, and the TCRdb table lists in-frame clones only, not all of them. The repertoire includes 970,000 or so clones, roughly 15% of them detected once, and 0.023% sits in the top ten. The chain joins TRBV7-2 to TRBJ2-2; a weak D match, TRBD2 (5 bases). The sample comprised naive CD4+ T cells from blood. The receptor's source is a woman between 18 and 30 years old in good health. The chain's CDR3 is CASSPRRSGSGELFF. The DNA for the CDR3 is TGTGCCAGCAGCCCCAGAAGGTCGGGGTCCGGGGAGCTGTTTTTT.